The source of this T cell receptor (beta chain) is a study of a mutant IDH1 vaccine in newly diagnosed glioma. The overall study: Vaccination began 4-6 weeks post radiotherapy alone, or with temozolomide cycles.

Worth noting for this clone: What it recognizes is unknown.

Germline V gene lookup returns CDR1 SGDLS and CDR2 YYNGEE. V was cut by 3 bases and J by 4 bases, with 20 bases left in between. The CDR3 has 17 amino acids. Using immunoSEQ multiplex PCR, the repertoire was profiled, and TCRdb retains in-frame clones only, with some absent. This table has 40,000 or so clones, approximately 72% appearing once. Time point defined: week 23, last vaccination. Topical imiquimod was applied with each vaccine dose, which held 300 ug of mutant IDH1 20-mer peptide. The starting material was PBMCs, obtained from a glioma patient whose treatment included an IDH1 peptide vaccine. This clonotype was obtained from a man aged 45-60 years with glioma. This chain uses TRBV9 with TRBJ1-3, with D unresolved. The CDR3 DNA sequence: TGTGCCAGCAGCGCCGCCCGAGTGAGGCCCGGAGGAAACACCATATATTTT. Translated, it gives CASSAARVRPGGNTIYF.